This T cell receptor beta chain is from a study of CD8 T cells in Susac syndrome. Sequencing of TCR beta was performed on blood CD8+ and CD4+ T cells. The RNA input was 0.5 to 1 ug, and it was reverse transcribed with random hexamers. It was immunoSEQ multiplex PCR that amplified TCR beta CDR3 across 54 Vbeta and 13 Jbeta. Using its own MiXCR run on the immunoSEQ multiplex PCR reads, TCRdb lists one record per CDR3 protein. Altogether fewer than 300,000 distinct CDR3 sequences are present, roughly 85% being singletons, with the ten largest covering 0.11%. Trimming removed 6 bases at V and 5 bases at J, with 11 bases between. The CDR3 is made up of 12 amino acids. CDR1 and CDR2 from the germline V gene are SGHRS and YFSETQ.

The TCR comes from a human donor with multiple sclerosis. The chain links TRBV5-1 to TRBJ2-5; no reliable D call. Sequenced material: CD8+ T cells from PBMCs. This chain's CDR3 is CASMGLEETQYF. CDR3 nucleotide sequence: TGCGCCAGCATGGGATTGGAGGAGACCCAGTACTTC.